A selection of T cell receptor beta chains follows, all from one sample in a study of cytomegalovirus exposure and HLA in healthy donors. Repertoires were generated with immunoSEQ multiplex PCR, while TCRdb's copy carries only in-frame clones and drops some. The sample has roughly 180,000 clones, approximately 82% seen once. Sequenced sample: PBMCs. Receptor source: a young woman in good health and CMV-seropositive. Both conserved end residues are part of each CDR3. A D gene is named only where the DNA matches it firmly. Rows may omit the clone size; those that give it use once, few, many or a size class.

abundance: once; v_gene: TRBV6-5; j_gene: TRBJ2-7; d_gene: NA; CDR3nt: TGTGCCAGCAGCATGGGGTTACAGGGCCACGAGCAGTACTTC; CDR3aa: CASSMGLQGHEQYF
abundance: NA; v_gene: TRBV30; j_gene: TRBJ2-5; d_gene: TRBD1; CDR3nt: TGTGCCGGCGATAGGGGGCGCATTAAAGAGACCCAGTACTTC; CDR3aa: CAGDRGRIKETQYF
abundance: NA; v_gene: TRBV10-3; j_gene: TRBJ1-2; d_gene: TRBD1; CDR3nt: TGTGCCATCATGAAGGGACAGGGCCGTTTGGGCTACACCTTC; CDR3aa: CAIMKGQGRLGYTF
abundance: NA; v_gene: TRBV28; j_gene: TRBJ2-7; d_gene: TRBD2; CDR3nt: TGTGCCAGCACAAACACAACACACTGGACTAGCGTGTACGAGCAGTACTTC; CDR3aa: CASTNTTHWTSVYEQYF
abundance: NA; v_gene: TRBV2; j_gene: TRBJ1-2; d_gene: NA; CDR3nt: TGTGCCAGCAGTGAATGGGGGGAGGATGGCTACACCTTC; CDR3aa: CASSEWGEDGYTF
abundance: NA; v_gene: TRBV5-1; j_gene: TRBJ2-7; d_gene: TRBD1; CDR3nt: TGCGCCAGCAGCTTGTTGGGACAGGGAACCTACGAGCAGTACTTC; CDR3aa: CASSLLGQGTYEQYF
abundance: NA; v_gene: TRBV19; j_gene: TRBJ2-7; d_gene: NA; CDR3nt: TGTGCCAGTAGTATGTCTTTCGACAACCTCTACGAGCAGTACTTC; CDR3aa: CASSMSFDNLYEQYF
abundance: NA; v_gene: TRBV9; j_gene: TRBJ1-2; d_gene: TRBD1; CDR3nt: TGTGCCAGCAGCGTAGACGCCCAGACAGGGGAAACCGAGAGATCCTATGGCTACACCTTC; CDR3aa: CASSVDAQTGETERSYGYTF
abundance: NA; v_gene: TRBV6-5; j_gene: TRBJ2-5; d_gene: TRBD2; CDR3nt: TGTGCCAGCAGTTACACCCGGGGACTAATGGAGACCCAGTACTTC; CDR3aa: CASSYTRGLMETQYF
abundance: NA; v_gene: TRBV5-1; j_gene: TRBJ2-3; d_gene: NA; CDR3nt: TGCGCCAGCAGCTTGGATCTGTGGCAGGGAAAAGATACGCAGTATTTT; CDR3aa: CASSLDLWQGKDTQYF
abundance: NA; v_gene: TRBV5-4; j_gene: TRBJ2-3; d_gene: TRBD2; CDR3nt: TGTGCCAGCAGCCTCCCGGGACTAGCGTCAGATACGCAGTATTTT; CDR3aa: CASSLPGLASDTQYF